The text below deals with one TCR beta chain. The data are from a study of blood T cell repertoires in COVID-19. Study information: Material from acute and convalescent COVID-19 was sourced from the United States, Italy and Spain. In each case, the material was cDNA or gDNA derived from T cells, B-cell-depleted T cells, or PBMCs.

Original data processing: Quantification of nucleated cells was approximated via reference gene primer amplification. The method was immunoSEQ multiplex PCR; TCRdb's version includes in-frame clones alone and lacks a portion of them. From that table come the V and J calls and clone size; the DNA was used to work out D and trimming. Here the sample spans 100,000 or so clones, just under 95% being singletons. Seattle-derived patients entered the study during active infection and were followed longitudinally. Sample: peripheral blood. The receptor was derived from a woman between 45 and 60 years old with COVID-19, enrolled during active disease.

The CDR3 reads CASSETGIGPPLHF. The CDR3 DNA sequence: TGTGCCAGCAGTGAAACAGGAATCGGCCCACCCCTCCACTTT. The chain couples TRBV6-1 to TRBJ1-6, with D maybe TRBD1 (5 bases). Germline V gives CDR1 MNHNS, CDR2 SASEGT. V was clipped by 2 bases and J by 11 bases, with 13 bases between them. The length of the CDR3 is 14 residues.